Following are 27 T cell receptor beta chains from one sample sequenced in a study of cytomegalovirus exposure and HLA in healthy donors. 13 Jbeta primers and 60 Vbeta primers were used for the PCR. The repertoire was sequenced with immunoSEQ multiplex PCR; TCRdb's copy has only in-frame clones and lacks some. The sample contains approximately 84,000 clones, approximately 74% of which appear only once. The sequencing input was PBMCs. These receptors all come from a man aged 35 to 55 in good health and CMV-seropositive.

The chain carries TRBV6-5 and TRBJ1-1; 10 bases are a match to TRBD1. V lost 0 bases, J lost 5 bases, and 3 bases stayed unmatched. This CDR3 spans 15 amino acids. Germline CDR1 and CDR2: MNHEY and SVGAGI. The CDR3 loop is CASSYSPDRGTEAFF. The CDR3 DNA follows: TGTGCCAGCAGTTACTCCCCGGACAGGGGGACTGAAGCTTTCTTT.

The V call is TRBV7-9, the J call TRBJ2-7; 8 bases agree with TRBD1. V was pared by 6 bases and J by 5 bases, with 12 bases of the junction left unmatched. CDR1 is SEHNR, CDR2 FQNEAQ, per germline (reference sequence). The CDR3 length is 15 residues. The CDR3 protein is CASSPFRQGSNEQYF. The CDR3 DNA is TGTGCCAGCAGTCCCTTTCGACAGGGGTCCAACGAGCAGTACTTC.

This clone was seen only once. This chain links TRBV10-2 with TRBJ2-7, with D uncertain. CDR1 and CDR2 (germline): WSHSY, SAAADI. The CDR3 contains 13 residues. V was trimmed by 3 bases and J by 4 bases, leaving 10 bases between them. CDR3 DNA: TGCGCCAGCAGTGAAATTGCGAGATACGAGCAGTACTTC. Encoded protein: CASSEIARYEQYF.

The CDR3 sequence: CAISGGLTGADTQYF. The DNA for the CDR3 is TGTGCCATCAGTGGGGGACTCACGGGAGCAGATACGCAGTATTTT. The chain carries TRBV10-3 and TRBJ2-3, with D possibly matching TRBD2 (6 bases). In germline, CDR1 is ENHRY, CDR2 SYGVKD. The CDR3 runs 15 residues. Trimming left V 4 bases short and J 4 bases short, with 15 bases between.

V gene TRBV9 combines with J gene TRBJ2-2; 9 nucleotides line up with TRBD2. Losses at the gene ends were 3 bases for V and 0 bases for J; bases not matched to a gene: 12. Germline assignment: CDR1 SGDLS and CDR2 YYNGEE. This CDR3 is 19 amino acids long. The CDR3 DNA reads as TGTGCCAGCAGCGCACCCCAAGCTAGCGGGGCATCGAACACCGGGGAGCTGTTTTTT. This translates into CASSAPQASGASNTGELFF.

V gene TRBV9 combines with J gene TRBJ2-5, with 7 bases aligning to TRBD2. Germline V gives CDR1 SGDLS, CDR2 YYNGEE. Trimming removed 4 bases from V and 5 bases from J; junction bases left unmatched: 14. The CDR3 has 16 residues. DNA for the CDR3: TGTGCCAGCAGCACCTACTCGGGGGAGGGAGCTGAGACCCAGTACTTC. Protein: CASSTYSGEGAETQYF. Full variable domain (missing parts from reference TRBV9 and TRBJ2-5): DSGVTQTPKHLITATGQRVTLRCSPRSGDLSVYWYQQSLDQGLQFLIQYYNGEERAKGNILERFSAQQFPDLHSELNLSSLELGDSALYFCASSTYSGEGAETQYFGPGTRLLVL.

V and J are TRBV5-1 and TRBJ2-5; 13 bases align to TRBD2. The germline V gene encodes CDR1 SGHRS and CDR2 YFSETQ. The J segment lost 4 bases and the V segment lost 1 base, leaving 4 bases of the junction unmatched. The CDR3 is 16 amino acids. The CDR3 region is CASSLMGLAGRETQYF. CDR3 sequence (DNA): TGCGCCAGCAGCTTGATGGGACTAGCGGGGAGAGAGACCCAGTACTTC.

This clone was detected a few times. The rearrangement links TRBV18 to TRBJ1-1; D call uncertain. Germline V gene data show CDR1 as KGHSH and CDR2 as LQKENI. V was trimmed by 3 bases and J by 0 bases, leaving 14 bases between them. The CDR3 sequence is 16 residues long. The CDR3 bases are TGTGCCAGCTCACCGTCGGGGAATTTAATGAACACTGAAGCTTTCTTT. This sequence encodes CASSPSGNLMNTEAFF.

This chain uses TRBV30 with TRBJ2-3; D is uncertain. Germline V lookup: CDR1 GTSNPN, CDR2 SVGIG (reference sequence). The V end lost 0 bases, the J end lost 1 base, and 11 bases lay between the germline ends. The CDR3 consists of 15 residues. CDR3 protein: CAWSVFAIGTDTQYF. The CDR3 DNA reads TGTGCCTGGAGTGTCTTTGCGATAGGCACAGATACGCAGTATTTT.

The rearrangement uses TRBV18 and TRBJ2-3, with D maybe TRBD2 (7 bases). Trimming stripped 4 bases from V and 4 bases from J, with 15 bases between. This CDR3 region has 15 residues. Germline-derived CDR1 and CDR2 are KGHSH and LQKENI. CDR3: CASSLQGGESDTQYF. The CDR3 nucleotides are TGTGCCAGCTCACTACAGGGAGGGGAATCAGATACGCAGTATTTT.

The rearrangement uses TRBV27 and TRBJ1-6, with D hard to call. The V gene lost 3 bases and the J gene lost 0 bases, with 6 bases spanning the gap. Germline V gene lookup returns CDR1 MNHEY and CDR2 SMNVEV (reference sequence). The CDR3 has 15 residues. The CDR3 nucleotides are TGTGCCAGCAGTTTGTGGAGCTCCTATAATTCACCCCTCCACTTT. Its translation is CASSLWSSYNSPLHF.

The chain recombines TRBV19 with TRBJ1-4, with 9 bases matching TRBD1. V trimming: 5 bases; J trimming: 7 bases; junction bases outside the gene matches: 11. This CDR3 is built from 16 residues. CDR1 and CDR2 (germline): LNHDA, SQIVND (reference sequence). CDR3: CASSSHTGGTIEKLFF. The CDR3 DNA is TGTGCCAGTAGTTCACACACAGGGGGCACGATTGAAAAACTGTTTTTT.

This chain connects TRBV14 to TRBJ2-1, with D possibly matching TRBD1 (5 bases). Germline CDR1 and CDR2: SGHDN and FVKESK. CDR3 length equals 17 residues. Trimming stripped 0 bases from V and 1 base from J, with 13 bases between. Written as DNA, the CDR3 is TGTGCCAGCAGCCAAGATGTGTCTGGACAATCCTACAATGAGCAGTTCTTC. It encodes CASSQDVSGQSYNEQFF.

The chain has TRBV29-1 and TRBJ1-1; perhaps TRBD1 as D (5 bases). Germline V gene data show CDR1 as SQVTM and CDR2 as ANQGSEA. Trimming took 3 bases from V and 5 from J, leaving 13 bases between them. This CDR3 comprises 13 residues. CDR3: CSVEVREGTEAFF. The DNA for the CDR3 is TGCAGCGTTGAGGTCAGGGAAGGAACTGAAGCTTTCTTT.

This chain links TRBV29-1 with TRBJ1-1; D may be TRBD1 (6 bases). The CDR3 extends over 13 amino acids. From germline, CDR1 is SQVTM and CDR2 ANQGSEA. The germline V and J ends were trimmed by 6 bases and 11 bases, with 22 bases remaining between them. CDR3 bases: TGCAGCGTGGGGGCCCAACAGGGTGGCGACGCTTTCTTT. Amino acid sequence: CSVGAQQGGDAFF. The variable domain in full, completed from reference TRBV29-1 and TRBJ1-1, reads SAVISQKPSRDICQRGTSLTIQCQVDSQVTMMFWYRQQPGQSLTLIATANQGSEATYESGFVIDKFPISRPNLTFSTLTVSNMSPEDSSIYLCSVGAQQGGDAFFGQGTRLTVV.

This rearrangement joins TRBV7-2 to TRBJ1-2; D is uncertain. V lost 2 bases to trimming and J lost 6 bases, with 13 bases between them. Germline CDR1 and CDR2: SGHTA and FQGNSA. The CDR3 is 14 amino acids. CDR3 residues: CASSLNPGIHGYTF. The CDR3 DNA sequence: TGTGCCAGCAGCTTAAATCCCGGGATCCATGGCTACACCTTC.

This clone appeared a single time. This rearrangement joins TRBV2 to TRBJ1-6, with 7 bases aligning to TRBD1. CDR3 length equals 11 residues. The V gene's germline CDR1 is SNHLY and CDR2 FYNNEI. Germline trimming cut 9 bases from V and 8 bases from J; bases unmatched to any gene: 1. CDR3 in amino acids: CARTGYSPLHF. DNA for the CDR3: TGTGCCAGGACAGGGTATTCACCCCTCCACTTT.

In its sample, this clone was seen a few times. This chain links TRBV5-1 with TRBJ2-3; maybe TRBD1 (6 bases). The CDR3 is 15 amino acids. Germline V gene lookup returns CDR1 SGHRS and CDR2 YFSETQ. V lost 1 base to trimming and J lost 5 bases, with 14 bases between them. CDR3 sequence reads: CASSLRAAGEDTQYF. DNA for the CDR3: TGCGCCAGCAGCTTGAGGGCCGCAGGGGAAGATACGCAGTATTTT. Full variable domain (missing parts from reference TRBV5-1 and TRBJ2-3): KAGVTQTPRYLIKTRGQQVTLSCSPISGHRSVSWYQQTPGQGLQFLFEYFSETQRNKGNFPGRFSGRQFSNSRSEMNVSTLELGDSALYLCASSLRAAGEDTQYFGPGTRLTVL.

In its sample, this clone was seen once. The V call is TRBV4-1, the J call TRBJ2-7; 7 nucleotides align to TRBD1. Losses at the gene ends were 1 base for V and 2 bases for J; bases not matched to a gene: 14. This CDR3 is 18 amino acids long. CDR1 and CDR2 (germline): MGHRA, YSYEKL. The CDR3 spells CASSQGWATGKITYEQYF. The CDR3 nucleotides are TGCGCCAGCAGCCAAGGATGGGCGACAGGGAAGATTACCTACGAGCAGTACTTC.

Note on this clone: This same CDR3 is encoded by further DNA sequences in the sample. The J gene is TRBJ2-5, the V gene TRBV9; D perhaps matches TRBD2 (7 bases). This CDR3 spans 14 amino acids. Trimming shortened V by 0 bases and J by 4 bases, and 10 bases separated the two germline ends. The V gene's germline CDR1 is SGDLS and CDR2 YYNGEE. DNA for the CDR3: TGTGCCAGCAGCGTAGGAGGGGGGGGAGAGACCCAGTACTTC. Amino acids: CASSVGGGGETQYF.

This clone has more than one count but fewer than ten. The chain carries TRBV15 and TRBJ2-6; the D is unclear. Germline V gene data show CDR1 as LNHNV and CDR2 as YYDKDF (reference sequence). CDR3 length: 15 residues. V lost 0 bases to trimming and J lost 0 bases, with 3 bases between them. The DNA for the CDR3 is TGTGCCACCAGCAGAGATCACTCTGGGGCCAACGTCCTGACTTTC. It yields the protein CATSRDHSGANVLTF. Full variable domain (rest looked up from reference TRBV15 and TRBJ2-6): DAMVIQNPRYQVTQFGKPVTLSCSQTLNHNVMYWYQQKSSQAPKLLFHYYDKDFNNEADTPDNFQSRRPNTSFCFLDIRSPGLGDTAMYLCATSRDHSGANVLTFGAGSRLTVL.

The rearrangement joins TRBV6-5 to TRBJ2-2, with TRBD1 matching over 7 bases. The germline gives CDR1 MNHEY, CDR2 SVGAGI. The CDR3 has 13 amino acids. The V segment lost 6 bases and the J segment 7 bases; nucleotides outside the gene matches: 5. In nucleotides, the CDR3 is TGTGCCAGCAGAACAGGGGTCCGCGGGGAGCTGTTTTTT. As protein: CASRTGVRGELFF.

Only a few counts were recorded for this clone. The gene calls are TRBV5-1 and TRBJ2-7, with 7 bases lining up with TRBD2. The CDR3 has 17 residues. The J segment lost 2 bases and the V segment lost 2 bases, leaving 13 bases of the junction unmatched. CDR1 is SGHRS and CDR2 is YFSETQ in the germline V gene. DNA for the CDR3: TGCGCCAGCAGCTTCCACAGTGGGAGGGGCCCTGCCTACGAGCAGTACTTC. As protein: CASSFHSGRGPAYEQYF.

The chain links TRBV2 to TRBJ2-3; D is unclear. Germline-derived CDR1 and CDR2 are SNHLY and FYNNEI. The V end was cut by 7 bases, the J end by 3 bases, with 8 bases between. The CDR3 is 12 residues long. The CDR3 loop is CASMERTDTQYF. The CDR3 bases are TGTGCCAGCATGGAGAGGACAGATACGCAGTATTTT. Full variable domain (remainder filled in from reference TRBV2 and TRBJ2-3): EPEVTQTPSHQVTQMGQEVILRCVPISNHLYFYWYRQILGQKVEFLVSFYNNEISEKSEIFDDQFSVERPDGSNFTLKIRSTKLEDSAMYFCASMERTDTQYFGPGTRLTVL.

The chain combines TRBV6-5 with TRBJ1-1; no clear D. Per the germline V gene, CDR1 is MNHEY and CDR2 is SVGAGI. The V gene lost 2 bases and the J gene lost 1 base, with 5 bases spanning the gap. CDR3 length: 13 residues. CDR3 bases: TGTGCCAGCAGTTACGGCTCGAACACTGAAGCTTTCTTT. Protein product: CASSYGSNTEAFF.

This clone was detected a few times. The V gene is TRBV7-9, the J gene TRBJ2-7; TRBD2 matches 11 bases. Trimming took 4 bases from V and 7 from J; bases not matched to a gene: 9. The CDR3 totals 15 residues. Germline CDR1 and CDR2: SEHNR and FQNEAQ (reference sequence). CDR3: CASSSRTSGLGEQYF. DNA for the CDR3: TGTGCCAGCAGCTCTAGGACTAGCGGGCTTGGGGAGCAGTACTTC.

V is TRBV15 and J is TRBJ1-1; tentatively, D is TRBD1 (6 bases). Germline CDR1 reads LNHNV; CDR2 reads YYDKDF (reference sequence). This CDR3 is built from 15 residues. V lost 6 bases and J lost 4, with 18 bases in between. Here the CDR3 reads CATREYAGARTEAFF. In DNA form, the CDR3 reads TGTGCCACCAGAGAATATGCAGGGGCGCGCACTGAAGCTTTCTTT.